A selection of T cell receptor beta chains follows, all from one sample in a study of T cell responses to AZD1222 COVID-19 vaccine. This table comes from immunoSEQ multiplex PCR, and its TCRdb copy is limited to in-frame clones, with some not included. The table lists just over 150,000 clones, over 90% of them singletons, with approximately 1.6% in the top ten. Source: peripheral blood, taken 28 days after the second AZD1222 dose. The source of these receptors is an adult who received the AZD1222 COVID-19 vaccine. The CDR3 runs from the conserved cysteine through the conserved F or W. A D gene is named only where the DNA matches it firmly. Size values are once, few and many counts, or a class for expanded clones, and some rows have none.

V,size,J,D,DNA,CDR3
TRBV28,once,TRBJ1-1,.,TGTGCCAGCAGGACGGTGAACACTGAAGCTTTCTTT,CASRTVNTEAFF
TRBV7-9,.,TRBJ1-1,.,TGTGCCAGCAGCGCTTTTAGGAGCACTGAAGCTTTCTTT,CASSAFRSTEAFF
TRBV3-1/TRBV3-2,.,TRBJ2-1,TRBD2,TGTGCCAGCAGCCAAGTGAAGGGATTAACTAGCGGGAGGGGGAGTGCTGAGCAGTTCTTC,CASSQVKGLTSGRGSAEQFF
TRBV27,.,TRBJ2-1,.,TGTGCCAGCAGTTCCACCAGCGATGAGCAGTTCTTC,CASSSTSDEQFF
TRBV6-4,.,TRBJ1-1,.,TGTGCCAGCAGTGACATGGGATATGAAGCTTTCTTT,CASSDMGYEAFF
TRBV4-1,.,TRBJ1-2,.,TGCGCCAGCAGCCAAGAACGGCAGGGTCATCAACAGAAGGGCTACACCTTC,CASSQERQGHQQKGYTF
TRBV6-5,.,TRBJ1-2,TRBD1,TGTGCCAGCAGTTACCGACAGGGAATTGGCTACACCTTC,CASSYRQGIGYTF
TRBV30,.,TRBJ2-5,.,TGTGCCTGCCGGCTAGCAAATACCCCTCAAGAGACCCAGTACTTC,CACRLANTPQETQYF
TRBV5-1,.,TRBJ1-4,.,TGCGCCAGCAGCTTGTGGAGTACTAATGAAAAACTGTTTTTT,CASSLWSTNEKLFF
TRBV5-4,.,TRBJ1-4,TRBD1,TGTGCCAGCAGCAGGGACAGGGCGGAAAAACTGTTTTTT,CASSRDRAEKLFF
TRBV7-8,.,TRBJ1-2,.,TGTGCCAGCAGCCTAGAGGTGAACTATGGCTACACCTTC,CASSLEVNYGYTF
TRBV28,.,TRBJ2-7,.,TGTGCCAGCAGTTTACTGGGTCAAAGGGGGGGCGAGCAGTACTTC,CASSLLGQRGGEQYF
TRBV11-2,medium-sized,TRBJ2-7,.,TGTGCCAGCACTCGGGGGAGCGGGTCCGAGCAGTACTTC,CASTRGSGSEQYF
TRBV7-9,.,TRBJ2-7,TRBD2,TGTGCCAGCAGCCTAGGACTAGCGGGGGGATCCTACGAGCAGTACTTC,CASSLGLAGGSYEQYF
TRBV7-2,.,TRBJ2-1,.,TGTGCCAGCAGCTTGCAACTAGCCGCTAATGAGCAGTTCTTC,CASSLQLAANEQFF
TRBV6-5,.,TRBJ1-2,.,TGTGCCAGCAGTCTCGACAGCTATGGCTACACCTTC,CASSLDSYGYTF
TRBV6-5,.,TRBJ1-2,TRBD1,TGTGCCAGCACTCCCCCGGGACAGGGACACTATGGCTACACCTTC,CASTPPGQGHYGYTF
TRBV11-2,.,TRBJ1-1,TRBD1,TGTGCCAGCAGCGCCACAGGGGGCAGGACTGAAGCTTTCTTT,CASSATGGRTEAFF
TRBV5-5,.,TRBJ2-1,TRBD2,TGTGCCAGCAGCCCAGCGGGGTACTCCTACAATGAGCAGTTCTTC,CASSPAGYSYNEQFF
TRBV5-1,once,TRBJ2-2,TRBD2,TGCGCCAGCAGCCACCTCACTAGCGGGAGAAGGGTGAACGGGGAGCTGTTTTTT,CASSHLTSGRRVNGELFF
TRBV19,.,TRBJ1-4,TRBD1,TGTGCCAGTAGTATAGATCGGCCAGGGGGTGAAAAACTGTTTTTT,CASSIDRPGGEKLFF
TRBV29-1,.,TRBJ1-2,.,TGCAGCGTTCAGGAGGGGTATGGCTACACCTTC,CSVQEGYGYTF
TRBV7-8,once,TRBJ2-1,.,TGTGCCAGCAGCCGGAAAGGGGGGAGCTCCTACAATGAGCAGTTCTTC,CASSRKGGSSYNEQFF
TRBV28,.,TRBJ1-2,TRBD1,TGTGCCAGCAGAATAAACTACTGGACAGGGCAGGACTATGGCTACACCTTC,CASRINYWTGQDYGYTF
TRBV15,.,TRBJ1-1,.,TGTGCCACCAGCAGAGCGGGGTTCGAGGCTTTCTTT,CATSRAGFEAFF
TRBV27,.,TRBJ2-7,.,TGTGCCAGCGGCCGGGGACCCTACGAGCAGTACTTC,CASGRGPYEQYF
TRBV10-2,.,TRBJ2-5,.,TGCGCCAGCACTCGGAGAGGGTTACTCCAAGAGACCCAGTACTTC,CASTRRGLLQETQYF
TRBV7-6,.,TRBJ2-1,.,TGTGCCAGCAGCTTAGACAATCTTAGCGGCAATGAGCAGTTCTTC,CASSLDNLSGNEQFF
TRBV9,.,TRBJ1-2,TRBD1,TGTGCCAGCAGCTTTGTACAGGGGAACTATGGCTACACCTTC,CASSFVQGNYGYTF
TRBV2,.,TRBJ1-2,TRBD1,TGTGCCAGCCAAGGGACAGGTACCTATGGCTACACCTTC,CASQGTGTYGYTF
TRBV4-1,.,TRBJ1-2,.,TGCGCCAGCAGCCAAACGGGACTGCTCGGTGGCTACACCTTC,CASSQTGLLGGYTF
TRBV7-8,.,TRBJ2-1,TRBD1,TGTGCCAGCAGCTCATTGGACAGGGCCGATGAGCAGTTCTTC,CASSSLDRADEQFF
TRBV6-5,few,TRBJ2-7,.,TGTGCCAGCGCTTACAGCGGTGTTAGAGACGAGCAGTACTTC,CASAYSGVRDEQYF
TRBV19,.,TRBJ1-1,.,TGTGCCAGTAGTATTGGACAGCCGAACACTGAAGCTTTCTTT,CASSIGQPNTEAFF
TRBV19,once,TRBJ1-3,TRBD1,TGTGCCAGCCGGGACAGGGGAATTAGAAACACCATATATTTT,CASRDRGIRNTIYF
TRBV9,few,TRBJ1-4,TRBD1,TGTGCCAGCAGCGAGGCCGGGACAGGGGATGATCGGGATGAAAAACTGTTTTTT,CASSEAGTGDDRDEKLFF
TRBV7-9,once,TRBJ2-7,TRBD1,TGTGCCAGCAGCGCACCGGGACAGGGCCTCTACGAGCAGTACTTC,CASSAPGQGLYEQYF
TRBV12-3/TRBV12-4,.,TRBJ2-2,.,TGTGCCAGCAGTCGCGAGGGGGAGCTGTTTTTT,CASSREGELFF
TRBV6-2/TRBV6-3,.,TRBJ2-1,.,TGTGCCAGCAGTCGCCAACAGGGTTACAATGAGCAGTTCTTC,CASSRQQGYNEQFF
TRBV19,.,TRBJ2-1,TRBD2,TGTGCCAGTAGTTTAAGCGGGGGTTCCTACAATGAGCAGTTCTTC,CASSLSGGSYNEQFF
TRBV2,.,TRBJ2-7,.,TGTGCCAGCCTGTTTACAGGGTACCACGAGCAGTACTTC,CASLFTGYHEQYF
TRBV28,.,TRBJ1-1,TRBD1,TGTGCCAGCAGTACCGGGACAGTGAACACTGAAGCTTTCTTT,CASSTGTVNTEAFF
TRBV25-1,.,TRBJ2-1,TRBD2,TGTGCCAGCAGTGGATGGACTAGCGGCTCCTACAATGAGCAGTTCTTC,CASSGWTSGSYNEQFF
TRBV10-1,.,TRBJ1-5,.,TGCGCCAGCTGGATGGGACACTATAGCAATCAGCCCCAGCATTTT,CASWMGHYSNQPQHF
TRBV5-1,.,TRBJ2-1,.,TGCGCCAGCAGCTTGGGTACACCTTACAATGAGCAGTTCTTC,CASSLGTPYNEQFF